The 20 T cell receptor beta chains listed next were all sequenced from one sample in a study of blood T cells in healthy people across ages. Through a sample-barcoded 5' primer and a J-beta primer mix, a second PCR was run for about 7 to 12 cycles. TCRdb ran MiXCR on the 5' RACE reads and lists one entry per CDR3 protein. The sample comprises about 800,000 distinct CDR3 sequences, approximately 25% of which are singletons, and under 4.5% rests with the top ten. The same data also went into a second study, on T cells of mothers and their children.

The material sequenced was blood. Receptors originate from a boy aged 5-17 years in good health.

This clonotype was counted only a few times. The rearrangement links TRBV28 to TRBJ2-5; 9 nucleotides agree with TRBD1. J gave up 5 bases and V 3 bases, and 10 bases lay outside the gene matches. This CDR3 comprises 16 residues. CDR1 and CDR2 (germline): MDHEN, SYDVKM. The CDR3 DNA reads TGTGCCAGCAGTTTGCCACCGGGACAGGGTTTCGAGACCCAGTACTTC. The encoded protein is CASSLPPGQGFETQYF.

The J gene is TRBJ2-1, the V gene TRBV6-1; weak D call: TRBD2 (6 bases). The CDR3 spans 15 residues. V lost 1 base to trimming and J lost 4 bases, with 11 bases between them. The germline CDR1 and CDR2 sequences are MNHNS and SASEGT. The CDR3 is CASSEGRGAYNEQFF. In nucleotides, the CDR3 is TGTGCCAGCAGTGAAGGGCGGGGTGCGTACAATGAGCAGTTCTTC.

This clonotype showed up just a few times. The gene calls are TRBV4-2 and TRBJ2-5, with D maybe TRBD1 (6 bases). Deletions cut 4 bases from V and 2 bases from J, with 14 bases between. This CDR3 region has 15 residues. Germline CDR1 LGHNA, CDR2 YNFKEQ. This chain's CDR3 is CASSPFGQPQETQYF. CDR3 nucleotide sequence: TGTGCCAGCAGCCCCTTCGGACAGCCTCAAGAGACCCAGTACTTC.

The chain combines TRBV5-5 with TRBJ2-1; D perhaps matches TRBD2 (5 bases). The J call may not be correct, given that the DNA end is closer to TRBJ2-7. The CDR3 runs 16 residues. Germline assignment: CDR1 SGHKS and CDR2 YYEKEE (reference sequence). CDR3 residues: CASSATPDPSWGEQYF. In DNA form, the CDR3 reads TGTGCCAGCAGCGCCACCCCAGACCCTAGCTGGGGCGAGCAGTACTTC.

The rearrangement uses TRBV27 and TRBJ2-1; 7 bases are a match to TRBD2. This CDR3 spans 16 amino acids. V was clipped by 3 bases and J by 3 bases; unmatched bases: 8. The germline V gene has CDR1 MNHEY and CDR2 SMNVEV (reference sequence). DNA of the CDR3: TGTGCCAGCAGTTTTAGAGGGGAGGGTAGCTACAATGAGCAGTTCTTC. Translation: CASSFRGEGSYNEQFF.

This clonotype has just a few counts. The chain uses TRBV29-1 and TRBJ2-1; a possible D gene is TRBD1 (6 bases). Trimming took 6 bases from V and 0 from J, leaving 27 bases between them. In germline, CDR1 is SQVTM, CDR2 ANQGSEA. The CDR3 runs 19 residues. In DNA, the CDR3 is TGCAGCGTCTCCAAAGCTAGCAGGAGGATAGGGGGCTCCTACAATGAGCAGTTCTTC. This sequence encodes CSVSKASRRIGGSYNEQFF.

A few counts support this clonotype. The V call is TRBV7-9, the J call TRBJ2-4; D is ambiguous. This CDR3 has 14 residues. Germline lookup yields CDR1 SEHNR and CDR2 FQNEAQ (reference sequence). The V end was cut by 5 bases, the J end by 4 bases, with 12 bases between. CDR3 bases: TGTGCCAGCAGCCCCGCACAGCCAAAAAACATTCAGTACTTC. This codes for CASSPAQPKNIQYF.

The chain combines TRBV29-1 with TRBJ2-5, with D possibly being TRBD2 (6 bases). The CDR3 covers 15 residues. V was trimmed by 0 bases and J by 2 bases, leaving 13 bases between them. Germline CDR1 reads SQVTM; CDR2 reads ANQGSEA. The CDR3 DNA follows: TGCAGCGTTGAAGAACTCCCAGGGAGGCAAGAGACCCAGTACTTC. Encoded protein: CSVEELPGRQETQYF.

For the CDR3, the DNA is TGTGCCAGCAGTTTTGGGGGGGACTACAATGAGCAGTTCTTC. Translation gives CASSFGGDYNEQFF. The genes are TRBV12-3 or TRBV12-4 and TRBJ2-1, with 7 bases aligning to TRBD2. V dropped 3 bases and J dropped 3; count of bases not matched to a gene: 2. This CDR3 spans 14 amino acids.

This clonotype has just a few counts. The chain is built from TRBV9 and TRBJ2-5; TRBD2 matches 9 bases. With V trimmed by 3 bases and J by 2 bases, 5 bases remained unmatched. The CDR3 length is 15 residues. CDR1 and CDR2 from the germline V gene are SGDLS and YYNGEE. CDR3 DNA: TGTGCCAGCAGCGGTACTAGCGGGTGGCAAGAGACCCAGTACTTC. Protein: CASSGTSGWQETQYF.

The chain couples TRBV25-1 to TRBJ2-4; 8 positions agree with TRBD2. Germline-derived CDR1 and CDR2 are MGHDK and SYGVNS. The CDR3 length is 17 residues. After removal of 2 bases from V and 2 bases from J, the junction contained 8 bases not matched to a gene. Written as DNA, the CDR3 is TGTGCCAGCAGTGAACGAGCGGGGGCGAAGACCAAAAACATTCAGTACTTC. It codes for CASSERAGAKTKNIQYF.

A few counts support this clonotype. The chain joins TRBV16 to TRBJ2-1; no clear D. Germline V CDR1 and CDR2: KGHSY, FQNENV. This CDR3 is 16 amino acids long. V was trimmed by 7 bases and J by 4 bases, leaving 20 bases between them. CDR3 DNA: TGTGCCAGCAAGCCAAGTGCGAGCGCTAGTTACAATGAGCAGTTCTTC. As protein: CASKPSASASYNEQFF.

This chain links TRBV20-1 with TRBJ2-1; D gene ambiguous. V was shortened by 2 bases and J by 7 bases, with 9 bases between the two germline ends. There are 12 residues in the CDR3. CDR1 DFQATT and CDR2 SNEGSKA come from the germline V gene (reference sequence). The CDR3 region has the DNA TGCAGTGCTAGACATCTAGGGAATGAGCAGTTCTTC. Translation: CSARHLGNEQFF.

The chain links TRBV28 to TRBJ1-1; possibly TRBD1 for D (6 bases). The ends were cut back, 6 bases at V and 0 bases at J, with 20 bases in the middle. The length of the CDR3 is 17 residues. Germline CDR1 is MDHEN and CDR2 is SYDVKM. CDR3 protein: CASSPSRQEPMNTEAFF. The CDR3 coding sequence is TGTGCCAGCAGCCCTTCTCGACAGGAACCTATGAACACTGAAGCTTTCTTT. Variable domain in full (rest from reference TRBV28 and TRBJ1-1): DVKVTQSSRYLVKRTGEKVFLECVQDMDHENMFWYRQDPGLGLRLIYFSYDVKMKEKGDIPEGYSVSREKKERFSLILESASTNQTSMYLCASSPSRQEPMNTEAFFGQGTRLTVV.

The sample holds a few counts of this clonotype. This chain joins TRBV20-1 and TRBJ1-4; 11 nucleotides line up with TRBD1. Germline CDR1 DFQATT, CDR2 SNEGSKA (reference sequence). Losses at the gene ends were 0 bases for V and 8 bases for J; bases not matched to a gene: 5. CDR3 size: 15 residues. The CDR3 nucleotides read TGCAGTGCTAGAGATGGGGGACAGGGGGGAGAAAAACTGTTTTTT. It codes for CSARDGGQGGEKLFF.

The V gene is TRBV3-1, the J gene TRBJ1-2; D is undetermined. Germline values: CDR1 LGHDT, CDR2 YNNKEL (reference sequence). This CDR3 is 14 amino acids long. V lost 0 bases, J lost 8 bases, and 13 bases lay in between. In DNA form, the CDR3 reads TGTGCCAGCAGCCAAGATCAGGCAGCGTGGGGCTACACCTTC. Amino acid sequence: CASSQDQAAWGYTF.

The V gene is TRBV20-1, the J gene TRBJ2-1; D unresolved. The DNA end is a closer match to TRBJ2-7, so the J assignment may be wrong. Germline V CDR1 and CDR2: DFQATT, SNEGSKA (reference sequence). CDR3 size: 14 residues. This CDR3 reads CSARDEADVWEQYF. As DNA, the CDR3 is TGCAGTGCTAGAGATGAGGCAGACGTCTGGGAGCAGTACTTC.

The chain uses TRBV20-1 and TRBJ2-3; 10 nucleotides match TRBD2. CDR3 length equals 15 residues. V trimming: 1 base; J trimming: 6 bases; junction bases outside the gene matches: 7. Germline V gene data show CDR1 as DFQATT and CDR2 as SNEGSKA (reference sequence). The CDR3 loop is CSARVLAGVGDTQYF. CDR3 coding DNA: TGCAGTGCTAGAGTGCTAGCGGGAGTAGGGGATACGCAGTATTTT.

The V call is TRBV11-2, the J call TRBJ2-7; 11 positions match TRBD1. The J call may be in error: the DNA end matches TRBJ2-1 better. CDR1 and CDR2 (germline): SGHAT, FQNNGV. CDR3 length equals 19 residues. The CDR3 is CASSHRGQGGSVGGNEQFF. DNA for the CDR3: TGTGCCAGCAGCCACCGGGGACAGGGGGGATCGGTCGGGGGCAATGAGCAGTTCTTC.

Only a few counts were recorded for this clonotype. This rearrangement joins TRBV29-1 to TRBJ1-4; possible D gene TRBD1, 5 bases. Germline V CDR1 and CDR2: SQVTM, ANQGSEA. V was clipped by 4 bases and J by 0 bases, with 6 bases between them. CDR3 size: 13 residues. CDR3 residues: CSVGQTTNEKLFF. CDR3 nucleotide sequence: TGCAGCGTTGGACAGACAACTAATGAAAAACTGTTTTTT. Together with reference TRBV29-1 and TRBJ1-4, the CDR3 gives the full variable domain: SAVISQKPSRDICQRGTSLTIQCQVDSQVTMMFWYRQQPGQSLTLIATANQGSEATYESGFVIDKFPISRPNLTFSTLTVSNMSPEDSSIYLCSVGQTTNEKLFFGSGTQLSVL.